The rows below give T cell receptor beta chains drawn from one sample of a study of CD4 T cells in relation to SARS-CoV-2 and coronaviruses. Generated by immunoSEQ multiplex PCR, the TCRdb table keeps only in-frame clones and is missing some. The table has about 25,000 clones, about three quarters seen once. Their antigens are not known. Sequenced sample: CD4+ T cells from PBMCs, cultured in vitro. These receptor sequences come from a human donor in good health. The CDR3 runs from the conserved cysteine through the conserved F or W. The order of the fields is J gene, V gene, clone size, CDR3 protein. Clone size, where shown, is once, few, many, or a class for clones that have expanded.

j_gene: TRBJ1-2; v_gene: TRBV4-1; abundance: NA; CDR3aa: CASSQGLRRRGGYTF
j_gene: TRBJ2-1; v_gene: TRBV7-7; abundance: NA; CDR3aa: CASSLLRGAQGEQFF
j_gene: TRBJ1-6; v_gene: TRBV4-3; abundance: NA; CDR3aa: CASSQGQGEGSPLHF
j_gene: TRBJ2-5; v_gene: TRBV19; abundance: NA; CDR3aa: CASSQGGDRGWETQYF
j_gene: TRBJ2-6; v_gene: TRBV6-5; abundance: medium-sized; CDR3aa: CATTGGSVGANVLTF
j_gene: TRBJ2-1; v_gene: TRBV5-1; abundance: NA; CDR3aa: CASSLWGEDEQFF
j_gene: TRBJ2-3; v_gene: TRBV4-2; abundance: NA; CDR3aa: CASSRAIAGDRTDTQYF
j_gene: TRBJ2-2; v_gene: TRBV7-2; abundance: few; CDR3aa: CATRGTSGFTGELFF
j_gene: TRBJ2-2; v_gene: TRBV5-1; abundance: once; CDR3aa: CASSPGTTNTGELFF
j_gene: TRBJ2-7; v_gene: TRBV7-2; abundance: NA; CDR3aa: CASSSNMVQEQYF
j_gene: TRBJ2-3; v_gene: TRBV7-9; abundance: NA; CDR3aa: CASSLVTLGTQYF
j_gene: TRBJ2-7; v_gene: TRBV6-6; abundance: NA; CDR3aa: CASTPTGVSYEQYF